Listed below are T cell receptor beta chains from one sample, sequenced in a study of preoperative IRX-2 immunotherapy in early breast cancer. Data came from immunoSEQ multiplex PCR; TCRdb stores just in-frame clones and leaves some out. Of 7,000 to 9,000 clones in the sample, approximately 80% are singletons; the top ten hold roughly 17%. The starting material was tumor tissue, obtained after IRX-2 immunotherapy. These receptors were obtained from a human donor with breast cancer. Both conserved end residues are part of each CDR3. D genes are given only for firm matches. Size values are once, few and many counts, or a class for expanded clones, and some rows have none.

d_gene | j_gene | v_gene | abundance | CDR3nt | CDR3aa
TRBD1 | TRBJ1-5 | TRBV6-8 | . | TGTGCCACCCTTAAAGGGACAGGGCCCCATCAGCCCCAGCATTTT | CATLKGTGPHQPQHF
. | TRBJ1-1 | TRBV5-1 | . | TGCGCCAGCAGCTTGGATAATGGGTACACTGAAGCTTTCTTT | CASSLDNGYTEAFF
. | TRBJ1-1 | TRBV18 | . | TGTGCCAGCTCACCTTCTTCCAGCGGACACACTGAAGCTTTCTTT | CASSPSSSGHTEAFF
TRBD1 | TRBJ2-7 | TRBV6-4 | . | TGTGCCAGCAGTGGCCGAACCGGGACAGGGTTCTACGAGCAGTACTTC | CASSGRTGTGFYEQYF
. | TRBJ1-2 | TRBV19 | . | TGTGCCAGTAGCACTGGCGGGTCAGGTGGCTATGGCTACACCTTC | CASSTGGSGGYGYTF
. | TRBJ1-5 | TRBV18 | . | TGTGCCAGCTCACGAGATCAGGGAGGCAATCAGCCCCAGCATTTT | CASSRDQGGNQPQHF
. | TRBJ1-6 | TRBV19 | . | TGTGCCAGTAGCACTGGGGGGGGAACGAATAATTCACCCCTCCACTTT | CASSTGGGTNNSPLHF
. | TRBJ1-4 | TRBV25-1 | . | TGTGCCAGCCGTGCGGGGGCTAATGAAAAACTGTTTTTT | CASRAGANEKLFF
. | TRBJ2-5 | TRBV28 | . | TGTGCCAGCAGTACCCACTTCGGGGGCGATGAGACCCAGTACTTC | CASSTHFGGDETQYF
TRBD1 | TRBJ1-1 | TRBV5-1 | . | TGCGCCAGCAGCTGGGAAACCGGGACAGCGAACACTGAAGCTTTCTTT | CASSWETGTANTEAFF
. | TRBJ1-6 | TRBV5-1 | . | TGCGCCAGCAGCTTGGTAGCAGCGAGCTCCTATAATTCACCCCTCCACTTT | CASSLVAASSYNSPLHF
TRBD1 | TRBJ2-2 | TRBV6-4 | . | TGTGCCAGCAGCCCACAGGGGGGGAACACCGGGGAGCTGTTTTTT | CASSPQGGNTGELFF
. | TRBJ2-3 | TRBV4-2 | . | TGTGCCAGCAGCACCCCCGACAGCAGCTTCACAGATACGCAGTATTTT | CASSTPDSSFTDTQYF
. | TRBJ1-2 | TRBV19 | . | TGTGCCAGTAGTGGTCCGGGGGAGGGGTACTATGGCTACACCTTC | CASSGPGEGYYGYTF
. | TRBJ2-5 | TRBV6-8 | few | TGTGCCAGCAGCTCCCTAGGGGCAGAGACCCAGTACTTC | CASSSLGAETQYF
. | TRBJ2-3 | TRBV18 | . | TGTGCCAGCTCACCAGGCCCGGGAGATACGCAGTATTTT | CASSPGPGDTQYF
. | TRBJ1-1 | TRBV6-4 | once | TGTGCCAGCGGCATGAACACTGAAGCTTTCTTT | CASGMNTEAFF
. | TRBJ2-7 | TRBV29-1 | once | TGCAGCGCCCCGACGGGGGATCCTCTTTACGAGCAGTACTTC | CSAPTGDPLYEQYF
TRBD1 | TRBJ2-2 | TRBV5-1 | . | TGCGCCAGCAGCTTGATGGGACAGGGAGACGGGGAGCTGTTTTTT | CASSLMGQGDGELFF
. | TRBJ1-1 | TRBV18 | . | TGTGCCAGCTCACCACCTAGCAGCCCAGGGGAGGCTTTCTTT | CASSPPSSPGEAFF
. | TRBJ2-5 | TRBV11-3 | medium-sized | TGTGCCAGCAGCGAAAAGATCACAGGGTTGGGGGGGACCCAGTACTTC | CASSEKITGLGGTQYF
. | TRBJ1-3 | TRBV7-1 | once | TGTGCCAGCAGCTTAAATGGCAGAAACACCATATATTTT | CASSLNGRNTIYF
TRBD1 | TRBJ2-5 | TRBV6-8 | . | TGTGCCAGCAGTTACAAGGGGGCTTTGACCCAGTACTTC | CASSYKGALTQYF
. | TRBJ2-1 | TRBV19 | . | TGTGCCAGTAGTGTCCGGGACCTCGACGATGAGCAGTTCTTC | CASSVRDLDDEQFF
TRBD1 | TRBJ1-5 | TRBV6-8 | once | TGTGCCAGCAGTCGGACAGGGCTCAATCAGCCCCAGCATTTT | CASSRTGLNQPQHF
TRBD2 | TRBJ2-3 | TRBV6-8 | . | TGTGCCAGCAGTGACGCGGGGGGGAGAACCGATACGCAGTATTTT | CASSDAGGRTDTQYF
. | TRBJ1-1 | TRBV16 | . | TGTGCCAGCAGCCGAGGCCGGGTCACTGAAGCTTTCTTT | CASSRGRVTEAFF
. | TRBJ1-3 | TRBV18 | . | TGTGCCAGCTCACCCCCAGGGGTGATAAACACCATATATTTT | CASSPPGVINTIYF
TRBD2 | TRBJ2-1 | TRBV5-1 | . | TGCGCCAGCAGCAGACGCGTCCTGAGCGGGGGTGGGACTATTAACAATGAGCAGTTCTTC | CASSRRVLSGGGTINNEQFF
. | TRBJ1-2 | TRBV28 | medium-sized | TGTGCCAGCAGTTTAACAGGTTTCTATGGCTACACCTTC | CASSLTGFYGYTF
. | TRBJ2-1 | TRBV30 | . | TGTGCCTGGAGCCAAGTACACAATGAGCAGTTCTTC | CAWSQVHNEQFF
TRBD2 | TRBJ2-1 | TRBV19 | . | TGTGCCAGTATCCCTGCTAGCGGGGGAGCGCGGGAGCAGTTCTTC | CASIPASGGAREQFF
. | TRBJ1-1 | TRBV1 | . | TGCACCAGCAGCCAGATTGCGATCAGGGGGCCCGGAAGGATGAACACTGAAGCTTTCTTT | CTSSQIAIRGPGRMNTEAFF
. | TRBJ2-3 | TRBV19 | . | TGTGCCAGTAGTATGGGGCTCACAGATACGCAGTATTTT | CASSMGLTDTQYF
. | TRBJ2-3 | TRBV6-8 | . | TGTGCCAGCAGTCCGCGCAAGGATACGCAGTATTTT | CASSPRKDTQYF
. | TRBJ2-7 | TRBV19 | . | TGTGCCAGTAGTCCCTGGACCACTGAGCCTTACGAGCAGTACTTC | CASSPWTTEPYEQYF
. | TRBJ1-1 | TRBV6-8 | . | TGTGCCAGCAGGACGGGACACTACACTGAAGCTTTCTTT | CASRTGHYTEAFF
. | TRBJ1-5 | TRBV19 | once | TGTGCCAGTTGGCAGTTGGGTTCCGGGGAGCCCCAGCATTTT | CASWQLGSGEPQHF
. | TRBJ2-7 | TRBV7-6 | once | TGTGCCAGCAGCACCACGGCAGGGGAAGATTCCTACGAGCAGTACTTC | CASSTTAGEDSYEQYF
TRBD1 | TRBJ1-1 | TRBV29-1 | few | TGCAGCGTTCGGACAGGGTTCACTGAAGCTTTCTTT | CSVRTGFTEAFF
. | TRBJ2-3 | TRBV30 | . | TGTGCCTGGAACAAACAGGGAGGAGGGACAGATACGCAGTATTTT | CAWNKQGGGTDTQYF
TRBD1 | TRBJ2-7 | TRBV19 | . | TGTGCCAGTAGTGGACTCGACAGGGGGCAGAAAAGCTACGAGCAGTACTTC | CASSGLDRGQKSYEQYF
TRBD1 | TRBJ1-2 | TRBV6-8 | few | TGTGCCAGCAGTAAGACAGGGGGCAGCGGTGGCTACACCTTC | CASSKTGGSGGYTF
. | TRBJ1-1 | TRBV6-8 | . | TGTGCCAGCAGGGGGCGCCTCCCTGAAGCTTTCTTT | CASRGRLPEAFF
TRBD1 | TRBJ1-1 | TRBV29-1 | . | TGCAGCGTTCTACAGCCGGGACAGTCCCGGGGCGAAGCTTTCTTT | CSVLQPGQSRGEAFF
TRBD1 | TRBJ1-5 | TRBV19 | few | TGTGCCAGTAGTATAGACAGGGGGCCGACCGTGGGCAATCAGCCCCAGCATTTT | CASSIDRGPTVGNQPQHF